These T cell receptor beta chains were read from a single sample in a study of T-cell reconstitution after alpha-beta-depleted transplantation in children. Each CDR3 protein gets one entry after TCRdb re-called the PCR reads with MiXCR. This sample carries approximately 210,000 distinct CDR3 sequences, roughly 15% of them seen once, and the ten largest clones take about 41%. The starting material was PBMCs, mostly from graft donor cells, obtained 360 days after TCRalphabeta/CD19-depleted stem cell transplant. Receptors originate from a male patient between 2 and 10 years old who had a stem cell transplant for acute lymphoblastic leukemia, so the T cells may come from the graft donor. Both conserved end residues are part of each CDR3. A D gene is named only where the DNA matches it firmly. Clone size, where shown, is once, few, many, or a class for clones that have expanded.

d_gene | j_gene | abundance | len | v_gene | CDR3nt | CDR3aa
TRBD1 | TRBJ1-6 | NA | 15 | TRBV3-1 | TGTGCCAGCAGCCAGGAGGGACAGGGTCGTTCACCCCTCCACTTT | CASSQEGQGRSPLHF
TRBD2 | TRBJ2-3 | NA | 13 | TRBV7-2 | TGTGCCAGCAGCCCCGGACTAGCAGAAACGCAGTATTTT | CASSPGLAETQYF
NA | TRBJ2-3 | NA | 13 | TRBV7-2 | TGTGCCAGCAGCGAGGACCCAACAGATACGCAGTATTTT | CASSEDPTDTQYF
NA | TRBJ1-1 | NA | 19 | TRBV7-6 | TGTGCCAGCAGCTTAGTCCCGGGTCCTAGATCGGGGATGAACACTGAAGCTTTCTTT | CASSLVPGPRSGMNTEAFF
NA | TRBJ1-6 | few | 14 | TRBV12-3/TRBV12-4 | TGTGCCAGCAGTTTAGCGGCCAATAATTCACCCCTCCACTTT | CASSLAANNSPLHF
NA | TRBJ2-3 | many | 14 | TRBV12-3/TRBV12-4 | TGTGCCAGCAGTACAGGGCGATACACAGATACGCAGTATTTT | CASSTGRYTDTQYF
NA | TRBJ2-2 | NA | 11 | TRBV3-1 | TGTGCCACCCGTCGCACCGGGGAGCTGTTTTTT | CATRRTGELFF
NA | TRBJ1-4 | NA | 16 | TRBV5-1 | TGCGCCAGCAGCCCCAATTTGTCCGGAACTAATGAAAAACTGTTTTTT | CASSPNLSGTNEKLFF
NA | TRBJ1-1 | NA | 12 | TRBV12-3/TRBV12-4 | TGTGCCAGCACCCGCGGGTACACTGAAGCTTTCTTT | CASTRGYTEAFF
TRBD1 | TRBJ2-2 | few | 15 | TRBV3-1 | TGTGCCAGCAGCCACCGGGACAGGGTCACCGGGGAGCTGTTTTTT | CASSHRDRVTGELFF
TRBD2 | TRBJ2-2 | NA | 17 | TRBV29-1 | TGCAGCGTTGGGGGACTAGCGGGGGGGCTGGGCACCGGGGAGCTGTTTTTT | CSVGGLAGGLGTGELFF
NA | TRBJ1-5 | NA | 16 | TRBV7-9 | TGTGCCAGCAGCCAATCTCGGGAGATCGGCAATCAGCCCCAGCATTTT | CASSQSREIGNQPQHF
NA | TRBJ2-3 | few | 15 | TRBV11-1 | TGTGCCAGCACCCTGGTCACAGGGTCGTCAGATACGCAGTATTTT | CASTLVTGSSDTQYF
NA | TRBJ2-3 | once | 15 | TRBV7-2 | TGTGCCAGCAGCCGCAGGCAACCCGGCACAGATACGCAGTATTTT | CASSRRQPGTDTQYF
NA | TRBJ2-2 | few | 15 | TRBV11-3 | TGTGCCAGCAGCCCTGACAGACTGAACACCGGGGAGCTGTTTTTT | CASSPDRLNTGELFF
TRBD2 | TRBJ2-5 | NA | 17 | TRBV5-1 | TGCGCCAGCAGCTTGGGAAATAGCGGGGAGCTACAAGAGACCCAGTACTTC | CASSLGNSGELQETQYF
TRBD2 | TRBJ2-7 | many | 14 | TRBV12-3/TRBV12-4 | TGTGCCAGCAGTCGCCGGACTAGCGGCTACGAGCAGTACTTC | CASSRRTSGYEQYF
NA | TRBJ2-1 | few | 12 | TRBV5-1 | TGCGCCAGCACCAGGAGTGGAAATGAGCAGTTCTTC | CASTRSGNEQFF
NA | TRBJ2-7 | NA | 14 | TRBV7-9 | TGTGCCAGCAGCGCGGACGGCGAACCCTACGAGCAGTACTTC | CASSADGEPYEQYF
TRBD2 | TRBJ2-7 | NA | 17 | TRBV7-2 | TGTGCCAGCAGCTCCCGAGAGGGCGGGGGGTTGAAACGCGAGCAGTACTTC | CASSSREGGGLKREQYF
NA | TRBJ1-2 | many | 13 | TRBV6-5 | TGTGCCAGCGGCGGAAACAGGGTCTATGGCTACACCTTC | CASGGNRVYGYTF
TRBD1 | TRBJ1-5 | NA | 15 | TRBV7-6 | TGTGCCAGCAGCGCCGGGACAGGACTTAATCAGCCCCAGCATTTT | CASSAGTGLNQPQHF
NA | TRBJ1-1 | few | 12 | TRBV20-1 | TGCAGGGGGGGCAGGGCCACCTCTGAAGCTTTCTTT | CRGGRATSEAFF
NA | TRBJ2-7 | few | 14 | TRBV7-8 | TGTGCCAGCAGCTTAGAGCACTCCTCCTACGAGCAGTACTTC | CASSLEHSSYEQYF
NA | TRBJ2-7 | NA | 15 | TRBV7-2 | TGTGCCAGCAGCCAGGGGTACACCCGGGGCCACGAGCAGTACTTC | CASSQGYTRGHEQYF
NA | TRBJ2-2 | few | 16 | TRBV25-1 | TGTGCCAGCAGTGAATACGGACAATTGAACACCGGGGAGCTGTTTTTT | CASSEYGQLNTGELFF
TRBD1 | TRBJ2-1 | few | 15 | TRBV12-3/TRBV12-4 | TGTGCCAGCATCCAGCCAGGGGGCGGGTCGAATGAGCAGTTCTTC | CASIQPGGGSNEQFF
TRBD1 | TRBJ1-5 | few | 15 | TRBV6-2/TRBV6-3 | TGTGCCAGCAGAGCGACAGGGGGGGGCAATCAGCCCCAGCATTTT | CASRATGGGNQPQHF
TRBD1 | TRBJ2-1 | NA | 15 | TRBV24-1 | TGTGCCACCAGTGAACGGGACAGGGGACGCGATGAGCAGTTCTTC | CATSERDRGRDEQFF
TRBD2 | TRBJ2-1 | NA | 15 | TRBV20-1 | TGCAGTGCTAGAGATGGGACTAGCGGGTACAATGAGCAGTTCTTC | CSARDGTSGYNEQFF
NA | TRBJ2-2 | few | 17 | TRBV6-2/TRBV6-3 | TGTGCCAGCAGACCCGAGCCAGGGACCTTCTTAAGGGGGGAGCTGTTTTTT | CASRPEPGTFLRGELFF
NA | TRBJ1-1 | few | 11 | TRBV20-1 | TGCAGTGCTCCCTGGAACACTGAAGCTTTCTTT | CSAPWNTEAFF
NA | TRBJ2-7 | NA | 12 | TRBV5-1 | TGCGCCAGCAGCTTAGGTAAGGACGAGCAGTACTTC | CASSLGKDEQYF
NA | TRBJ2-1 | once | 11 | TRBV12-3/TRBV12-4 | TGTGCCAGCAGTTTACGTGACATTCAGTTCTTC | CASSLRDIQFF
TRBD1 | TRBJ1-2 | NA | 15 | TRBV11-2 | TGTGCCAGCAGGGTCACGGGAGGGGGCATCTATGGCTACACCTTC | CASRVTGGGIYGYTF
NA | TRBJ1-1 | many | 14 | TRBV10-3 | TGTGCCATCAGTGAAGCTACTCGGAACACTGAAGCTTTCTTT | CAISEATRNTEAFF
NA | TRBJ2-7 | NA | 15 | TRBV28 | TGTGCCAGCAGTCGCCCTAGGATGTACGCGAGAGAGCAGTACTTC | CASSRPRMYAREQYF
NA | TRBJ2-5 | NA | 12 | TRBV20-1 | TGCAGTGCTGACGTGGGGGGTCAGACCCAGTACTTC | CSADVGGQTQYF
NA | TRBJ1-1 | NA | 15 | TRBV7-9 | TGTGCCAGCAGCTTATTTCCAGGACCGAACACTGAAGCTTTCTTT | CASSLFPGPNTEAFF
TRBD1 | TRBJ1-2 | NA | 11 | TRBV20-1 | TGCAGTTTGAGGGGGCGGGGAGGCTACACCTTC | CSLRGRGGYTF
NA | TRBJ1-2 | NA | 12 | TRBV27 | TGTGCCAGCATGACAGAACATTATGGCTACACCTTC | CASMTEHYGYTF
NA | TRBJ2-7 | once | 11 | TRBV29-1 | TGCAGCGTCGGCCTACAGGGTCAGCAGTACTTC | CSVGLQGQQYF
TRBD2 | TRBJ2-7 | NA | 15 | TRBV5-1 | TGCGCCAGCAGCTTCGGGCTAGCGGGGTCGGACGAGCAGTACTTC | CASSFGLAGSDEQYF
NA | TRBJ2-7 | NA | 15 | TRBV27 | TGTGCCAGCAGCCCGGGGGGAGGGGGCTTCTACGAGAAGTACTTC | CASSPGGGGFYEKYF
NA | TRBJ2-2 | NA | 12 | TRBV7-8 | TGTGCCAAGAAACTGGGGGGCGGGGAGCTGTTTTTT | CAKKLGGGELFF
NA | TRBJ2-2 | NA | 12 | TRBV6-4 | TGTGCCAGCAGTGACTCGCCCGGGGAGCTGTTTTTT | CASSDSPGELFF
NA | TRBJ2-3 | NA | 14 | TRBV30 | TGTGCCTGGAGACTATTTGGAGCCGTAGATACGCAGTATTTT | CAWRLFGAVDTQYF
NA | TRBJ1-2 | NA | 11 | TRBV20-1 | TGCAGTGCTTCCGGGGCGGGGGGCTACACCTTC | CSASGAGGYTF
TRBD1 | TRBJ2-5 | NA | 14 | TRBV18 | TGTGCCAGCTCAAGGACAGGGTCTCAAGAGACCCAGTACTTC | CASSRTGSQETQYF
NA | TRBJ2-5 | few | 14 | TRBV12-3/TRBV12-4 | TGTGCCAGCAGTTTAGGGGACGGCCAAGAGACCCAGTACTTC | CASSLGDGQETQYF
TRBD2 | TRBJ2-1 | NA | 17 | TRBV11-1 | TGTGCCAGCAGCTTACGGTGGGGGACTAGCGGGAGCCATGAGCAGTTCTTC | CASSLRWGTSGSHEQFF
NA | TRBJ2-3 | NA | 12 | TRBV9 | TGTGCCAGCAGCGCCGGGACAGATACGCAGTATTTT | CASSAGTDTQYF
NA | TRBJ2-3 | few | 16 | TRBV27 | TGTGCCAGCAGTTTATTGGCCCAGATGGGCACAGATACGCAGTATTTT | CASSLLAQMGTDTQYF
NA | TRBJ2-3 | NA | 11 | TRBV10-3 | TGTGCCACGATGAGGTCAGATACGCAGTATTTT | CATMRSDTQYF
NA | TRBJ2-7 | NA | 14 | TRBV6-1 | TGTGCCAGCAGCCCCGCGAAGGAAAACTACGAGCAGTACTTC | CASSPAKENYEQYF
TRBD2 | TRBJ2-5 | NA | 15 | TRBV20-1 | TGCAGTGCTGGACTAGCGGGGGGGTGTCAAGAGACCCAGTACTTC | CSAGLAGGCQETQYF
NA | TRBJ2-3 | many | 14 | TRBV7-3 | TGTGCCAGCAGCTCCGCTGGGGGCACAGATACGCAGTATTTT | CASSSAGGTDTQYF
NA | TRBJ1-4 | NA | 15 | TRBV10-3 | TGTGCCATCAGTGGAAACAGGGTGCCAAATGAAAAACTGTTTTTT | CAISGNRVPNEKLFF